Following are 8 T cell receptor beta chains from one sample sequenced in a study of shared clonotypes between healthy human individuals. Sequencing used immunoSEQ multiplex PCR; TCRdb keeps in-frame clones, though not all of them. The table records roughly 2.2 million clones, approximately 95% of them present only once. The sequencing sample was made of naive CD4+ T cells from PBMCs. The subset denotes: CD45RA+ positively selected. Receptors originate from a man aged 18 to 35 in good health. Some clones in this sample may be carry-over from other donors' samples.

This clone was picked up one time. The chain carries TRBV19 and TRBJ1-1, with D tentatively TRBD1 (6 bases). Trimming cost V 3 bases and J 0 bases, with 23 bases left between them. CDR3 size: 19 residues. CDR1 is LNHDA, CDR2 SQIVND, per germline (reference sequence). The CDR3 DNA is TGTGCCAGTAGTATCGAGGGACAAGTTGTTACTGGGATGAACACTGAAGCTTTCTTT. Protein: CASSIEGQVVTGMNTEAFF.

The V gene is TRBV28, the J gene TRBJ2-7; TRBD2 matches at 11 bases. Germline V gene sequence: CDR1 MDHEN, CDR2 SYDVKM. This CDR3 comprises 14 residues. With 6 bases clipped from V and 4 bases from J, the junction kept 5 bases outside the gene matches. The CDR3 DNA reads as TGTGCCAGCAGGACTAGCGGGATAGAATACGAGCAGTACTTC. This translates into CASRTSGIEYEQYF.

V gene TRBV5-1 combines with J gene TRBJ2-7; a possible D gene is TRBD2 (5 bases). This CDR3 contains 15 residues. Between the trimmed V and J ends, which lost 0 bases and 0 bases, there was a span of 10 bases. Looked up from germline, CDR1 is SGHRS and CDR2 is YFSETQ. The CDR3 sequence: CASSLDVTISYEQYF. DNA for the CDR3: TGCGCCAGCAGCTTGGACGTGACTATCTCCTACGAGCAGTACTTC.

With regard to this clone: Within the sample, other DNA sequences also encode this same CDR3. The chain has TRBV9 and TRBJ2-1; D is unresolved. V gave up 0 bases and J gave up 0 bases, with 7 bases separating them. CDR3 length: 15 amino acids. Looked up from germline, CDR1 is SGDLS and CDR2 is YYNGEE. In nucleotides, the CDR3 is TGTGCCAGCAGCGTAGTCCCGAGCTCCTACAATGAGCAGTTCTTC. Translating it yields CASSVVPSSYNEQFF.

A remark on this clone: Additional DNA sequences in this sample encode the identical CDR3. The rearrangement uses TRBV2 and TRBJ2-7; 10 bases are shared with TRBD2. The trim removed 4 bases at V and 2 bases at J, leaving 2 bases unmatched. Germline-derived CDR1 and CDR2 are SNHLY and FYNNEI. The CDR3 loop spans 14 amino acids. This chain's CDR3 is CASSGTSGTYEQYF. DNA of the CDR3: TGTGCCAGCAGTGGGACTAGCGGAACCTACGAGCAGTACTTC.

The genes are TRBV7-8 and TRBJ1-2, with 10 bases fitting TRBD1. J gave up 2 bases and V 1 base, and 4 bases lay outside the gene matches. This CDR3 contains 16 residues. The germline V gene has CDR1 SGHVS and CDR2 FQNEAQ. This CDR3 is CASSLEDRGRNYGYTF. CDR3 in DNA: TGTGCCAGCAGCTTAGAAGACAGGGGGCGAAACTATGGCTACACCTTC.

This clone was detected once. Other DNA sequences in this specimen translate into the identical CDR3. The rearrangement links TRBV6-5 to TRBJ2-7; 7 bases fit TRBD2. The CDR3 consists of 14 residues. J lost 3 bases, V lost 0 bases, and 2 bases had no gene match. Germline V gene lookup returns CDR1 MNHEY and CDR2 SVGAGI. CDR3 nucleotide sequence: TGTGCCAGCAGTTACTCGAGGGAGGGCTACGAGCAGTACTTC. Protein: CASSYSREGYEQYF.

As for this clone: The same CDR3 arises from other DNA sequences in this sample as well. CDR3 DNA: TGTGCCAGCAGCTTAGGTCGGGTCTACGAGCAGTACTTC. It yields the protein CASSLGRVYEQYF. The V and J genes are TRBV7-2 and TRBJ2-7; D is uncertain. Germline CDR1 and CDR2: SGHTA and FQGNSA. V lost 1 base to trimming and J lost 3 bases, with 7 bases between them. The length of the CDR3 is 13 residues.